This TCR beta chain is from a study of blood T cell repertoires in COVID-19 (TCRdb year 2020). Some background on the complete study: Samples covering the acute and convalescent phases of COVID-19 were provided by collaborators in the United States, Italy and Spain. The samples were drawn from the first 160 participants of the ongoing ImmuneRACE study and from 950 to 1,500 subjects provided by 6 global collaborators. A de-identified subject ID, COVID-19 status, age in years and sex were almost always included in the sample metadata. Where HLA class I and class II types were available, the types were taken from metadata supplied by the sample provider, not from assay-based typing. The repertoires were made available in a free public database intended to serve as a resource for research on the immune response to SARS-CoV-2. The dataset comprised deeply sampled blood TCRbeta repertoires from subjects exposed to, actively infected with, or recovered from COVID-19. The material from the prospective study consisted of cDNA or gDNA derived from T cells, B-cell-depleted T cells, or PBMCs. Study-level results and caveats: Clinical and demographic metadata were provided uncurated, with the amount varying by source and participant.

Measured from the cysteine to the phenylalanine, the CDR3 is 15 residues long. Kept here is only the CDR3 DNA, which spans 45 bases and is read in frame from base 1. For CDR1 and CDR2, the germline V gene lists MDHEN and SYDVKM. V and J are trimmed by 5 bases and 5 bases, and the gene matches miss 6 bases of the junction. Each collaborating institution followed its own protocols to collect whole blood in K2EDTA tubes. For TCRbeta analysis, collaborators shipped samples as frozen whole blood, isolated PBMCs, or DNA extracted from either of those sample types. This clone appeared once. Its antigen specificity is not known. Per-base qualities were not stored, and no clone one base away is much larger. The immunoSEQ Assay, a bias-controlled multiplex PCR, was used to amplify TCRbeta CDR3 regions from genomic DNA. The authors processed their data as follows. Within the assay, amplification of reference gene primers was used to estimate how many nucleated cells each sample contained. To quantify the absolute abundance of each unique TCRbeta CDR3 rearrangement, sequence reads were collapsed and filtered. For each sample, productive Simpson clonality was calculated as the square root of Simpson's diversity index across productive rearrangements. The clones in this table, taken by TCRdb from immuneACCESS, are in-frame only. Not every clone is retained; where verified, under half of the shortfall comes from an unresolved V gene, and the cause of the rest is unknown. V, J and clone size were drawn from that table, and D and trimming were deduced from the DNA. This sample comprises under 250,000 clones, 70% to 90% of them detected only once. More than 6% of the sample goes to the ten largest clones.

This chain joins TRBV28 to TRBJ1-4, and TRBD1 matches 9 of the central bases. The sequence was collected from a woman aged 55-75 years with active or convalescent COVID-19. Material: peripheral blood. This receptor carries the CDR3 CASSQTGTGNEKLFF. In nucleotide form, the sequence is TGTGCCAGCAGTCAAACCGGGACAGGGAATGAAAAACTGTTTTTT.